The source of this TCR beta chain is a study of glioma-infiltrating T cells (dated by TCRdb to about 2016). Turning to the overall study: The low-grade gliomas were WHO grade II oligodendrogliomas or astrocytomas, while the glioblastomas were WHO grade IV tumors sampled at initial diagnosis rather than at recurrent diagnosis. Each tissue-infiltrating repertoire was compared with the same patient's peripheral blood repertoire to measure divergence between tissue and blood T-cell populations. TCR alpha- and beta-chain repertoires were sequenced from glioma tissue, non-neoplastic brain tissue and matched peripheral blood mononuclear cells. Sequencing coverage of 4.5- to 10-fold of about 910,000 peripheral T cells was targeted for blood libraries. Before surgery, glioma patients were given dexamethasone for six or fewer days. The paired cohort comprised three low-grade glioma patients, about eight primary glioblastoma patients and three non-glioma patients contributing non-neoplastic brain tissue. Study-wide conclusions, independent of this receptor: In non-neoplastic patients, VJ-independent divergence between tissue and blood fell below expectation, whereas in all gliomas, and especially in low-grade gliomas, the divergence rose above expectation. Tissue and blood shared very few CDR3 sequences, a result attributed to high CDR3 diversity and limited sampling. The group comparisons were based on small numbers of patients: three non-neoplastic, three low-grade glioma and several glioblastoma patients. A signature set of shared blood CDR3 motifs marked patients with low tissue-blood divergence and was depleted in highly divergent patients.

On this clonotype: Its recognized antigen is unknown. Base qualities are not recorded, but no much larger clone differs from it by a single base.

Immediately after resection, surgical brain or tumor specimens were cryofrozen in liquid nitrogen, and peripheral blood cells were collected at the same time. TCR alpha and beta CDR3 regions were amplified with the iRepertoire nested amplicon-rescue multiplex PCR (arm-PCR) platform from RNA. The input for one-step reverse transcription and amplification was about 95-450 ng of tissue mRNA or PBMC total RNA. Following bead purification, Illumina adapters were added through a secondary multiplex PCR, and the libraries were then gel-purified between 200 and 400 bp. Libraries carried internal 6-nucleotide barcodes used for demultiplexing. Libraries were sequenced on an Illumina MiSeq with 2x220 or 2x250 nucleotide paired-end reads. Processing in the source paper ran as follows. FLASH 1.2.11 was used to merge paired reads, and BWA-MEM then aligned the reads to the GRCh37 human genome before TRA and TRB reads were extracted. V and J assignment used an IMGT-derived reference of cassette sequences and CDR3 motifs that included pseudogenes. Three-frame translation of reads was performed, and productive CDR3s were defined as those with a C...FGXG motif and no stop codons. Unique combinations of V-J cassette pair and CDR3 amino acid sequence were defined as clonotypes. Reads were filtered by Hamming distance, thresholded by each sample's sequence error rate in mapped regions. TCRdb ran its own pipeline on the public reads, namely fastp trimming at Q25 and MiXCR clone calling, and kept in-frame beta chains. Identical CDR3 proteins give one entry, which carries the most common genes and DNA. The V and J calls, along with clone size, are taken from TCRdb and not from the paper's own processing. This sample has more than 300,000 distinct CDR3 sequences in its table, and more than 35% of those were observed once. Approximately 12% of the sample is in the top ten clones.

This sequence originates from a human donor with low-grade glioma or glioblastoma, undergoing nonglioma brain surgery, or in good health (not recorded which). The sequencing input was glioma tissue, nonneoplastic brain tissue, or PBMCs (not recorded which).

The DNA sequence is as follows: TGTGCCAGATCCCGGGCCAACCAAGAGACCCAGTACTTC. It encodes CARSRANQETQYF. The chain is encoded by TRBV12-3 or TRBV12-4 joined to TRBJ2-7; the D gene is not confidently resolved. TRBJ2-5 matches the DNA end more closely, so the J call is doubtful. Including cysteine and phenylalanine, the CDR3 has 13 amino acids. Kept here is only the CDR3 DNA, which spans 39 bases and is read in frame from base 1.